Listed here are 6 T cell receptor beta chains from one sample, sequenced in a study of shared clonotypes between healthy human individuals. Sequencing used immunoSEQ multiplex PCR; TCRdb keeps in-frame clones, though not all of them. In the table there are roughly 510,000 clones, about 75% of which are singletons. Sequenced material: PBMCs. These receptor sequences come from a woman in her thirties or forties in good health. Some clones in this sample may be carry-over from other donors' samples.

The gene calls are TRBV19 and TRBJ2-5; D not resolved. Germline lookup yields CDR1 LNHDA and CDR2 SQIVND (reference sequence). The V end was cut by 1 base, the J end by 1 base, with 10 bases between. The CDR3 is 15 amino acids. The CDR3 loop reads CASSIGGALQETQYF. The CDR3 bases are TGTGCCAGTAGTATAGGAGGAGCGCTCCAAGAGACCCAGTACTTC.

This chain uses TRBV27 with TRBJ1-5; a weak D match, TRBD1 (6 bases). Trimming removed 4 bases from V and 0 bases from J, with 16 bases in between. This CDR3 is 17 amino acids long. CDR1 is MNHEY, CDR2 SMNVEV, per germline (reference sequence). The CDR3 protein is CASSSQGPSFSNQPQHF. In DNA form, the CDR3 reads TGTGCCAGCAGTTCCCAGGGGCCCTCATTTAGCAATCAGCCCCAGCATTTT.

This clone has a handful of counts. The chain recombines TRBV10-3 with TRBJ2-7; 9 bases map to TRBD1. CDR1 is ENHRY and CDR2 is SYGVKD in the germline V gene. This CDR3 has 13 residues. After removal of 4 bases from V and 3 bases from J, the junction contained 1 base not matched to a gene. The CDR3 spells CAISGTGDYEQYF. Here the CDR3 DNA reads TGTGCCATCAGTGGGACAGGGGACTACGAGCAGTACTTC.

The V gene is TRBV10-2, the J gene TRBJ2-1, with 7 bases aligning to TRBD1. CDR3 length equals 13 residues. V shed 8 bases, J shed 5 bases, and the junction held 6 bases outside the gene matches. CDR1 WSHSY and CDR2 SAAADI come from the germline V gene. CDR3 DNA: TGCGCCAGCTCCGACAGGGTAAACAATGAGCAGTTCTTC. The encoded protein is CASSDRVNNEQFF.

The chain links TRBV7-8 to TRBJ1-3, with a weak D call TRBD1 (6 bases). The V end lost 3 bases, the J end lost 2 bases, and 11 bases lay between the germline ends. Germline CDR1 is SGHVS and CDR2 is FQNEAQ. The CDR3 runs to 15 residues. The CDR3 spells CASSFSGTTGNTIYF. The CDR3 coding sequence is TGTGCCAGCAGCTTCTCCGGGACAACTGGAAACACCATATATTTT.

This chain uses TRBV7-8 with TRBJ1-1, with TRBD1 identical over 8 bases. Germline V gene lookup returns CDR1 SGHVS and CDR2 FQNEAQ. V lost 6 bases, J lost 6 bases, and 9 bases stayed unmatched. The CDR3 spans 14 residues. The CDR3 here is CASRVQGAVAEAFF. The CDR3 DNA sequence: TGTGCCAGCAGGGTCCAGGGGGCGGTGGCTGAAGCTTTCTTT.